These 18 T cell receptor beta chains were sequenced from one sample in a study of T cell repertoires in ileal Crohn's disease. Time point of the sample: inflamed ileum from the surgical specimen. Using immunoSEQ multiplex PCR, the repertoire was profiled, and TCRdb retains in-frame clones only, with some absent. In the table there are more than 11,000 clones, 70% to 80% of which are singletons. Sequencing was done on a sample of ileal tissue. The receptors shown here come from an adult with Crohn's disease.

This clone came up once. The rearrangement joins TRBV4-1 to TRBJ1-1; the match to TRBD1 covers 8 bases. This CDR3 is built from 14 residues. With 1 base clipped from V and 6 bases from J, the junction kept 4 bases outside the gene matches. CDR1 and CDR2 from the germline V gene are MGHRA and YSYEKL. CDR3 residues: CASSQGTGNPEAFF. In DNA, the CDR3 is TGCGCCAGCAGCCAAGGGACAGGGAATCCTGAAGCTTTCTTT.

J is TRBJ2-7 and V is TRBV18; 7 nucleotides match TRBD1. The CDR3 has 14 residues. V shed 6 bases and J 0 bases; nucleotides not matched to a gene: 5. Germline assignment: CDR1 KGHSH and CDR2 LQKENI. CDR3 protein: CASSRTGASYEQYF. The CDR3 bases are TGTGCCAGCTCTCGTACAGGGGCCTCCTACGAGCAGTACTTC.

This clone was seen only a few times. CDR3 sequence: CASSVTRRDTEAFF. CDR3 in DNA: TGCGCCAGCAGTGTGACCCGCCGAGACACTGAAGCTTTCTTT. The chain joins TRBV5-1 to TRBJ1-1, with D unclear. Trimming took off 5 bases at V and 3 bases at J, with 14 bases between the two ends. CDR1 is SGHRS, CDR2 YFSETQ, per germline. The CDR3 has 14 residues.

The V and J genes are TRBV23-1 and TRBJ1-6, with D unclear. TRBV23-1 is treated as an ORF (open reading frame) with a function not yet certain. The length of the CDR3 is 16 residues. V lost 4 bases and J lost 0, with 10 bases in between. CDR3 bases: TGCGCCAGCAGTCGCCGAATTTGCTCCTATAATTCACCCCTCCACTTT. Its translation: CASSRRICSYNSPLHF.

This rearrangement joins TRBV9 to TRBJ1-4; D may be TRBD1 (6 bases). The CDR3 runs 14 residues. Germline assignment: CDR1 SGDLS and CDR2 YYNGEE. Between the trimmed V and J ends, which lost 4 bases and 7 bases, there was a span of 14 bases. The CDR3 spells CASSPARGGEKLFF. CDR3 bases: TGTGCCAGCAGCCCTGCGAGGGGGGGTGAAAAACTGTTTTTT.

The V gene is TRBV4-1, the J gene TRBJ1-5; perhaps TRBD1 as D (6 bases). CDR1 MGHRA and CDR2 YSYEKL come from the germline V gene. The germline V and J ends were trimmed by 5 bases and 6 bases, with 11 bases remaining between them. The CDR3 is 13 amino acids. CDR3 in amino acids: CASSEGVGQPQHF. CDR3 DNA: TGCGCCAGCAGCGAGGGGGTGGGTCAGCCCCAGCATTTT.

This clone appeared once. The V gene is TRBV5-1, the J gene TRBJ2-7; TRBD1 aligns across 11 bases. Germline values: CDR1 SGHRS, CDR2 YFSETQ. This CDR3 contains 16 residues. V dropped 4 bases and J dropped 0; count of bases not matched to a gene: 6. The CDR3 reads CASSIRTGGLSYEQYF. As DNA, the CDR3 is TGCGCCAGCAGCATAAGGACAGGGGGCCTCTCCTACGAGCAGTACTTC.

As regards this clone: Relative to the germline gene, one junction end is altered; a read error may explain this. The chain joins TRBV7-9 to TRBJ1-1; TRBD1 might be the D (6 bases). Germline V gene lookup returns CDR1 SEHNR and CDR2 FQNEAQ (reference sequence). This CDR3 has 15 residues. This chain's CDR3 is CASNSTDSWNPEAFF. In DNA form, the CDR3 reads TGTGCCAGCAACTCAACGGACAGCTGGAACCCTGAAGCTTTCTTT.

V and J are TRBV5-6 and TRBJ2-5; 10 bases fit TRBD1. CDR1 is SGHDT and CDR2 is YYEEEE in the germline V gene. The CDR3 has 15 amino acids. Unmatched junction bases numbered 4, after V lost 1 base and J lost 4 bases. In DNA form, the CDR3 reads TGTGCCAGCAGCTTGTTCCGGACAGGGGGAGAGACCCAGTACTTC. This translates into CASSLFRTGGETQYF.

This rearrangement joins TRBV2 to TRBJ2-2; D call uncertain. The germline V and J ends were trimmed by 3 bases and 1 base, with 6 bases remaining between them. CDR1 and CDR2 (germline): SNHLY, FYNNEI. The length of the CDR3 is 14 residues. The CDR3 sequence is CASSERRNTGELFF. For the CDR3, the DNA is TGTGCCAGCAGTGAGAGGCGGAACACCGGGGAGCTGTTTTTT.

The chain combines TRBV5-6 with TRBJ1-1; 7 bases fit TRBD1. Losses at the gene ends were 5 bases for V and 0 bases for J; bases not matched to a gene: 4. The CDR3 sequence is 14 residues long. Germline CDR1 reads SGHDT; CDR2 reads YYEEEE. DNA for the CDR3: TGTGCCAGCAGGTACGGGACAGTGAACACTGAAGCTTTCTTT. It translates to CASRYGTVNTEAFF.

This clone was seen a few times. The chain couples TRBV6-4 to TRBJ1-3, with 7 positions matching TRBD1. V trimming: 1 base; J trimming: 6 bases; junction bases outside the gene matches: 6. The CDR3 is 15 amino acids. Germline V gene sequence: CDR1 MRHNA, CDR2 SNTAGT. The CDR3 DNA sequence: TGTGCCAGCAGTGACTGGGACAGACTGGAAAACACCATATATTTT. As protein: CASSDWDRLENTIYF.

The rearrangement joins TRBV4-1 to TRBJ2-2; 10 nucleotides match TRBD1. Germline CDR1 and CDR2: MGHRA and YSYEKL. V lost 4 bases and J lost 3; bases outside the gene matches: 5. The CDR3 sequence is 16 residues long. The CDR3 nucleotides read TGCGCCAGCAGCCTCCGACAGGGGGCGGACACCGGGGAGCTGTTTTTT. This translates into CASSLRQGADTGELFF.

The chain is built from TRBV10-2 and TRBJ1-2; D gene ambiguous. CDR1 is WSHSY and CDR2 is SAAADI in the germline V gene. This CDR3 contains 14 residues. The V gene lost 2 bases and the J gene lost 4 bases, with 11 bases spanning the gap. The CDR3 coding sequence is TGCGCCAGCAGTGAGATTACGTCTTTCTATGGCTACACCTTC. Amino acids: CASSEITSFYGYTF.

This clone appeared a few times. This rearrangement joins TRBV7-2 to TRBJ1-2; the D is unclear. V lost 4 bases, J lost 0 bases, and 9 bases lay in between. Germline lookup yields CDR1 SGHTA and CDR2 FQGNSA. The CDR3 runs 14 residues. The CDR3 loop is CASSYGVTNYGYTF. DNA of the CDR3: TGTGCCAGCAGCTACGGAGTGACTAACTATGGCTACACCTTC.

The chain is built from TRBV27 and TRBJ1-4; 8 positions agree with TRBD1. Germline trimming cut 5 bases from V and 12 bases from J; bases unmatched to any gene: 11. The CDR3 extends over 14 amino acids. Germline assignment: CDR1 MNHEY and CDR2 SMNVEV (reference sequence). Here the CDR3 DNA reads TGTGCCAGCAGTCTTGACAGGGGTGGTGGGCAACTGTTTTTT. It codes for CASSLDRGGGQLFF.

This sequence joins TRBV5-1 and TRBJ2-5; D gene ambiguous. CDR1 and CDR2 from the germline V gene are SGHRS and YFSETQ. V dropped 4 bases and J dropped 0 bases, with 4 bases sitting between them. This CDR3 has 12 residues. The CDR3 loop reads CASSTDQETQYF. The CDR3 nucleotides are TGCGCCAGCAGCACCGACCAAGAGACCCAGTACTTC.

J is TRBJ2-7 and V is TRBV6-5; D assignment may be TRBD1 or TRBD2 (5 bases each). CDR1 is MNHEY and CDR2 is SVGAGI in the germline V gene. The CDR3 length is 15 residues. V was pared by 6 bases and J by 1 base, with 16 bases between. CDR3 coding DNA: TGTGCCAGCAGCTCCGGGGCCCCGTGGTCCTACGAGCAGTACTTC. Residues: CASSSGAPWSYEQYF.